This passage covers 29 T cell receptor beta chains from one sample sequenced in a study of blood T cell repertoires in COVID-19. Repertoires were generated with immunoSEQ multiplex PCR, while TCRdb's copy carries only in-frame clones and drops some. The table lists approximately 440,000 clones, roughly 88% of them singletons. Source material: PBMCs or T cells enriched from blood (not recorded which). The source of these receptors is a man in his late teens or twenties who had recovered from COVID-19.

This clone has just one count. This chain connects TRBV7-9 to TRBJ1-2; 8 positions agree with TRBD1. CDR3 length: 15 amino acids. Germline CDR1 and CDR2: SEHNR and FQNEAQ (reference sequence). The ends lost 5 bases at V and 4 bases at J; junction bases unmatched: 9. The CDR3 bases are TGTGCCAGCAGCCAGAGTACAGGGGGTGCCTATGGCTACACCTTC. Protein: CASSQSTGGAYGYTF. Combining the CDR3 with reference TRBV7-9 and TRBJ1-2 gives the whole variable domain DTGVSQNPRHKITKRGQNVTFRCDPISEHNRLYWYRQTLGQGPEFLTYFQNEAQLEKSRLLSDRFSAERPKGSFSTLEIQRTEQGDSAMYLCASSQSTGGAYGYTFGSGTRLTVV.

The chain has TRBV5-1 and TRBJ1-4; D ambiguous. This CDR3 is built from 15 residues. Per germline, CDR1 SGHRS and CDR2 YFSETQ. Trimming left V 1 base short and J 4 bases short, with 11 bases between. The CDR3 reads CASSLTGSGNEKLFF. For the CDR3, the DNA is TGCGCCAGCAGCTTGACGGGTTCCGGTAATGAAAAACTGTTTTTT.

J is TRBJ1-2 and V is TRBV3-1 (or the pseudogene TRBV3-2); no firm D call. This CDR3 has 13 residues. The germline CDR1 and CDR2 sequences are LGHDT and YNNKEL (reference sequence). The V and J ends lost 1 base and 7 bases respectively, with 10 bases between them. DNA for the CDR3: TGTGCCAGCAGCCAAGGACTGATAACTGGCTACACCTTC. It is translated as CASSQGLITGYTF.

V and J are TRBV13 and TRBJ2-7, with D unresolved. Germline CDR1 and CDR2: PRHDT and FYEKMQ (reference sequence). Trimming left V 5 bases short and J 7 bases short, with 12 bases between. The length of the CDR3 is 12 residues. CDR3 sequence (DNA): TGTGCCAGCAGCGCACGTGGAGTGGAGCAGTACTTC. This encodes CASSARGVEQYF.

The gene calls are TRBV27 and TRBJ1-3, with 9 bases fitting TRBD1. This CDR3 has 14 amino acids. V dropped 8 bases and J dropped 2; count of bases not matched to a gene: 4. Germline CDR1 reads MNHEY; CDR2 reads SMNVEV (reference sequence). CDR3 nucleotide sequence: TGTGCCAGCGGGACAGGGCTAGCTGGAAACACCATATATTTT. Protein: CASGTGLAGNTIYF.

This clone occurred a few times. The V call is TRBV7-9, the J call TRBJ1-2; possibly TRBD1 for D (5 bases). The CDR3 is 14 amino acids. Trimming removed 5 bases at V and 6 bases at J, with 16 bases between. CDR1 is SEHNR and CDR2 is FQNEAQ in the germline V gene (reference sequence). CDR3 bases: TGTGCCAGCAGCCCCGCCCTGACAGAGAATGGCTACACCTTC. Protein sequence: CASSPALTENGYTF.

About this clone: Since a far larger clone is one base different, this is likely a read error. The rearrangement uses TRBV3-1 (or the pseudogene TRBV3-2) and TRBJ1-1; D uncertain. The CDR3 is made up of 13 amino acids. Trimming took off 1 base at V and 4 bases at J, with 7 bases between the two ends. The germline CDR1 and CDR2 sequences are LGHDT and YNNKEL (reference sequence). The DNA for the CDR3 is TGTGCCAGCAGCCAAGTTACGGGCACTGAAGCTTTCTTT. It is translated as CASSQVTGTEAFF.

As to this clone: A read error may produce the germline difference seen at one junction end. The chain is built from TRBV19 and TRBJ1-4; D is perhaps TRBD1 (5 bases). The CDR3 is made up of 13 amino acids. Germline V gene data show CDR1 as LNHDA and CDR2 as SQIVND (reference sequence). CDR3 in DNA: TGTGCCAGTAGTATAGAACCAGGGTGGGCCTTGAGTTTT. This encodes CASSIEPGWALSF.

The chain employs TRBV7-9 and TRBJ2-1; 13 bases agree with TRBD2. Germline V lookup: CDR1 SEHNR, CDR2 FQNEAQ (reference sequence). J gave up 11 bases and V 5 bases, and 9 bases lay outside the gene matches. This CDR3 spans 15 amino acids. CDR3 sequence: CASSPGGTSGKQQFF. DNA of the CDR3: TGTGCCAGCAGCCCCGGCGGGACTAGCGGGAAGCAGCAGTTCTTC.

V gene TRBV15 combines with J gene TRBJ2-7; 7 bases match TRBD2. The germline gives CDR1 LNHNV, CDR2 YYDKDF (reference sequence). V lost 4 bases, J lost 7 bases, and 7 bases stayed unmatched. This CDR3 is built from 13 residues. CDR3 sequence: CATSTGLRLEQYF. The DNA for the CDR3 is TGTGCCACCAGCACGGGACTACGATTAGAGCAGTACTTC.

The rearrangement joins TRBV28 to TRBJ2-1; TRBD2 aligns across 8 bases. This CDR3 is built from 15 residues. From germline, CDR1 is MDHEN and CDR2 SYDVKM. V shed 8 bases and J 4 bases; nucleotides not matched to a gene: 10. CDR3 DNA: TGTGCCAGCCGGGGGGGGGCCATCTCGTACAATGAGCAGTTCTTC. It translates to CASRGGAISYNEQFF.

In its sample, this clone was seen once. The V and J genes are TRBV20-1 and TRBJ2-7, with a weak D call TRBD2 (6 bases). V dropped 6 bases and J dropped 7 bases, with 13 bases sitting between them. The V gene's germline CDR1 is DFQATT and CDR2 SNEGSKA (reference sequence). This CDR3 has 11 residues. The CDR3 reads CSAGGPGEQYF. The CDR3 DNA sequence: TGCAGTGCAGGAGGGCCGGGAGAGCAGTACTTC.

The rearrangement joins TRBV18 to TRBJ2-7; 7 bases line up with TRBD1. Looked up from germline, CDR1 is KGHSH and CDR2 is LQKENI. Losses at the gene ends were 4 bases for V and 1 base for J; bases not matched to a gene: 4. This CDR3 has 14 residues. The CDR3 protein is CASSLLGQSYEQYF. CDR3 nucleotides: TGTGCCAGCTCACTACTGGGACAGTCCTACGAGCAGTACTTC.

The chain combines TRBV7-2 with TRBJ1-2, with 8 bases aligning to TRBD1. Germline CDR1 reads SGHTA; CDR2 reads FQGNSA. The CDR3 loop spans 14 amino acids. The ends lost 4 bases at V and 7 bases at J; junction bases unmatched: 8. Here the CDR3 DNA reads TGTGCCAGCAGCTCTGGACAGGGACGGTCTGGCTACACCTTC. As protein: CASSSGQGRSGYTF.

The V gene is TRBV27, the J gene TRBJ2-1, with 9 bases matching TRBD1. The J segment lost 7 bases and the V segment lost 1 base, leaving 8 bases of the junction unmatched. Germline loops: CDR1 MNHEY, CDR2 SMNVEV (reference sequence). The CDR3 is made up of 16 amino acids. The DNA of the CDR3 is TGTGCCAGCAGTTTATTGGGAACAGGGGGCCGAAATGAGCAGTTCTTC. This translates into CASSLLGTGGRNEQFF.

This chain joins TRBV3-1 (or the pseudogene TRBV3-2) and TRBJ1-1; the D is unclear. Looked up from germline, CDR1 is LGHDT and CDR2 is YNNKEL (reference sequence). The CDR3 consists of 13 residues. V dropped 0 bases and J dropped 8 bases, with 10 bases sitting between them. The CDR3 loop is CASSQEKRHEAFF. For the CDR3, the DNA is TGTGCCAGCAGCCAAGAAAAGAGGCACGAAGCTTTCTTT.

The chain joins TRBV30 to TRBJ1-4; D is uncertain. With 1 base removed from V and 8 bases from J, the gap between germline ends came to 5 bases. Germline V lookup: CDR1 GTSNPN, CDR2 SVGIG (reference sequence). The CDR3 contains 11 residues. In DNA, the CDR3 is TGTGCCTGGAGTGGCGGCGAAAAACTGTTTTTT. Its protein product is CAWSGGEKLFF.

V is TRBV14 and J is TRBJ2-4, with D hard to call. CDR3 length: 13 amino acids. CDR1 is SGHDN, CDR2 FVKESK, per germline. Trimming removed 4 bases at V and 12 bases at J, with 16 bases between. The CDR3 protein is CASSPSSMTSQYF. The CDR3 DNA is TGTGCCAGCAGCCCATCATCGATGACAAGTCAGTACTTC.

Here the CDR3 DNA reads TGTGCCAGCAGTGGGACAGGGGCGGATGCTTTCTTT. Amino acid sequence: CASSGTGADAFF. The V gene is TRBV12-3 or TRBV12-4, the J gene TRBJ1-1; 10 nucleotides line up with TRBD1. V gave up 5 bases and J gave up 11 bases; unmatched junction bases: 5. CDR3 length equals 12 residues.

The genes are TRBV6-1 and TRBJ2-3, with D perhaps matching TRBD1 (6 bases). The CDR3 is made up of 16 amino acids. Trimming took off 2 bases at V and 1 base at J, with 13 bases between the two ends. CDR1 is MNHNS, CDR2 SASEGT, per germline. In DNA, the CDR3 is TGTGCCAGCAGTGAATCAGCAGGGGTGGGCACAGATACGCAGTATTTT. Translating it yields CASSESAGVGTDTQYF.

This chain links TRBV5-1 with TRBJ1-1, with D perhaps TRBD1 (6 bases). Trimming took 0 bases from V and 3 from J, leaving 12 bases between them. The CDR3 has 15 residues. The V gene's germline CDR1 is SGHRS and CDR2 YFSETQ. The CDR3 is CASSLGQGTDTEAFF. The CDR3 DNA reads as TGCGCCAGCAGCTTGGGCCAGGGGACGGACACTGAAGCTTTCTTT. Drawing the rest from reference TRBV5-1 and TRBJ1-1, the complete variable domain is KAGVTQTPRYLIKTRGQQVTLSCSPISGHRSVSWYQQTPGQGLQFLFEYFSETQRNKGNFPGRFSGRQFSNSRSEMNVSTLELGDSALYLCASSLGQGTDTEAFFGQGTRLTVV.

The chain joins TRBV29-1 to TRBJ1-2; 7 bases line up with TRBD1. V lost 7 bases, J lost 5 bases, and 7 bases stayed unmatched. CDR1 and CDR2 from the germline V gene are SQVTM and ANQGSEA. The CDR3 length is 12 residues. CDR3 sequence: CSGTGQIYGYTF. The CDR3 DNA reads as TGCAGCGGGACGGGACAGATATATGGCTACACCTTC. Together with reference TRBV29-1 and TRBJ1-2, the CDR3 gives the full variable domain: SAVISQKPSRDICQRGTSLTIQCQVDSQVTMMFWYRQQPGQSLTLIATANQGSEATYESGFVIDKFPISRPNLTFSTLTVSNMSPEDSSIYLCSGTGQIYGYTFGSGTRLTVV.

J is TRBJ1-4 and V is TRBV12-5, with TRBD1 matching over 9 bases. The germline gives CDR1 LGHNT, CDR2 FRNRAP. This CDR3 comprises 18 residues. Losses at the gene ends were 3 bases for V and 6 bases for J; bases not matched to a gene: 14. The CDR3 DNA sequence: TGTGCTAGTGGTTTCACCGGGATGTGGAGGACAGGGGATGAAAAACTGTTTTTT. Amino acid sequence: CASGFTGMWRTGDEKLFF. The variable domain in full, with the rest retrieved from reference TRBV12-5 and TRBJ1-4, is DARVTQTPRHKVTEMGQEVTMRCQPILGHNTVFWYRQTMMQGLELLAYFRNRAPLDDSGMPKDRFSAEMPDATLATLKIQPSEPRDSAVYFCASGFTGMWRTGDEKLFFGSGTQLSVL.

J is TRBJ2-5 and V is TRBV3-1 (or the pseudogene TRBV3-2); D perhaps matches TRBD2 (6 bases). V lost 4 bases, J lost 5 bases, and 11 bases lay in between. This CDR3 is built from 13 residues. Germline CDR1 reads LGHDT; CDR2 reads YNNKEL (reference sequence). The CDR3 sequence: CASSPPGVETQYF. In DNA form, the CDR3 reads TGTGCCAGCAGCCCGCCGGGGGTGGAGACCCAGTACTTC.

Of note for this clone: The identical CDR3 is also encoded by other nucleotide sequences in the sample. V and J are TRBV12-3 or TRBV12-4 and TRBJ1-5; possible D gene TRBD1, 5 bases. This CDR3 comprises 13 residues. The V gene lost 6 bases and the J gene lost 2 bases, with 8 bases spanning the gap. CDR3 sequence reads: CASSTGGNQPQHF. DNA for the CDR3: TGTGCCAGCAGCACAGGTGGCAATCAGCCCCAGCATTTT.

The chain employs TRBV2 and TRBJ2-2; 7 positions agree with TRBD2. The CDR3 has 18 residues. Germline CDR1 is SNHLY and CDR2 is FYNNEI. The trim removed 6 bases at V and 1 base at J, leaving 14 bases unmatched. CDR3 sequence reads: CASRGRVAGTQNTGELFF. CDR3 bases: TGTGCCAGCAGGGGCAGGGTAGCGGGTACCCAGAACACCGGGGAGCTGTTTTTT.

The rearrangement uses TRBV28 and TRBJ1-6, with D tentatively TRBD1 (5 bases). This CDR3 spans 16 amino acids. Looked up from germline, CDR1 is MDHEN and CDR2 is SYDVKM. V lost 8 bases and J lost 0, with 14 bases in between. CDR3 nucleotides: TGTGCCAGCGGGCCCGGGGGAAGCTCCTATAATTCACCCCTCCACTTT. Translating it yields CASGPGGSSYNSPLHF.

This rearrangement joins TRBV7-9 to TRBJ2-1; D remains unclear. V shed 3 bases and J shed 3 bases, with 9 bases lying between them. CDR1 and CDR2 (germline): SEHNR, FQNEAQ (reference sequence). CDR3 size: 14 residues. CDR3: CASSLRFVYNEQFF. The CDR3 nucleotides read TGTGCCAGCAGCTTGAGGTTTGTCTACAATGAGCAGTTCTTC.

This chain's CDR3 is CASSPDPQGDEQYF. The CDR3 DNA reads as TGTGCCAGCTCACCCGACCCCCAGGGTGACGAGCAGTACTTC. The chain carries TRBV18 and TRBJ2-7; tentative D call: TRBD1 (5 bases). CDR3 length: 14 residues. V lost 3 bases and J 5 bases, leaving 14 bases between the germline ends. CDR1 is KGHSH and CDR2 is LQKENI in the germline V gene. Full variable domain (rest looked up from reference TRBV18 and TRBJ2-7): NAGVMQNPRHLVRRRGQEARLRCSPMKGHSHVYWYRQLPEEGLKFMVYLQKENIIDESGMPKERFSAEFPKEGPSILRIQQVVRGDSAAYFCASSPDPQGDEQYFGPGTRLTVT.